These 8 T cell receptor beta chains were all obtained from the same sample, sequenced in a study of vaccination effects on CD4 cells after COVID-19. Sequencing was performed with immunoSEQ multiplex PCR; in TCRdb, only in-frame clones are kept and a portion is missing. The sample yields more than 20,000 clones, roughly four fifths seen once. Their cognate antigens are unknown. Viral peptide pool expansion of antigen-specific CD4+ T cells preceded sequencing in the ViraFEST assay. Around day 10 of culture, CD4+ T cells were separated out. Vaccine recipients, nucleocapsid antibody negative, had no prior SARS-CoV-2 infection. Sequenced material: CD4+ T cells from PBMCs cultured with HCoV-NL63 spike peptides, taken before COVID-19 vaccination. The receptors were sampled from a human donor who received a COVID-19 vaccine.

The rearrangement joins TRBV5-4 to TRBJ2-5; TRBD2 aligns across 8 bases. From germline, CDR1 is SGHNT and CDR2 YYREEE (reference sequence). J gave up 2 bases and V 2 bases, and 8 bases lay outside the gene matches. The CDR3 loop spans 16 amino acids. This chain's CDR3 is CASSFSRGGRQETQYF. CDR3 coding DNA: TGTGCCAGCAGCTTTAGTCGGGGGGGACGACAAGAGACCCAGTACTTC.

This chain joins TRBV2 and TRBJ1-6; no reliable D call. The ends were cut back, 6 bases at V and 5 bases at J, with 5 bases in the middle. The CDR3 loop spans 12 amino acids. CDR1 and CDR2 from the germline V gene are SNHLY and FYNNEI. The CDR3 reads CASRDDNSPLHF. The CDR3 nucleotides read TGTGCCAGCAGGGATGATAATTCACCCCTCCACTTT.

The chain has TRBV3-1 (or the pseudogene TRBV3-2) and TRBJ2-3; TRBD2 agrees at 8 bases. The CDR3 loop spans 18 amino acids. V lost 0 bases and J lost 5; bases outside the gene matches: 13. The germline V gene encodes CDR1 LGHDT and CDR2 YNNKEL (reference sequence). DNA of the CDR3: TGTGCCAGCAGCCAAGAATGGCGGGGGGCTCCCTCGGGAGATACGCAGTATTTT. Its translation is CASSQEWRGAPSGDTQYF.

The gene calls are TRBV3-1 (or the pseudogene TRBV3-2) and TRBJ2-5; D is perhaps TRBD1 (6 bases). Germline loops: CDR1 LGHDT, CDR2 YNNKEL (reference sequence). Trimming shortened V by 1 base and J by 1 base, and 16 bases separated the two germline ends. The CDR3 consists of 17 residues. CDR3 DNA sequence: TGTGCCAGCAGCCAAGCGTTTGGTGGGGGCTTCCAAGAGACCCAGTACTTC. Translation: CASSQAFGGGFQETQYF.

The chain links TRBV11-1 to TRBJ2-1; 9 positions match TRBD2. The V gene's germline CDR1 is SGHAT and CDR2 FQDESV (reference sequence). The CDR3 is 15 residues long. The V and J ends lost 6 bases and 3 bases, in that order; junction bases with no gene match: 6. The CDR3 is CASSTREGIYNEQFF. In nucleotides, the CDR3 is TGTGCCAGCAGTACGCGGGAGGGAATCTACAATGAGCAGTTCTTC.

This clone was picked up one time. V is TRBV12-3 or TRBV12-4 and J is TRBJ1-2; D is undetermined. With 3 bases removed from V and 7 bases from J, the gap between germline ends came to 12 bases. The CDR3 consists of 13 residues. This chain's CDR3 is CASSFSAVVGYTF. CDR3 DNA sequence: TGTGCCAGCAGTTTTTCCGCAGTGGTTGGCTACACCTTC.

The V call is TRBV19, the J call TRBJ1-6, with 9 bases lining up with TRBD1. V shed 3 bases, J shed 7 bases, and the junction held 7 bases outside the gene matches. The CDR3 is 16 amino acids. Per germline, CDR1 LNHDA and CDR2 SQIVND (reference sequence). The CDR3 DNA is TGTGCCAGTAGTATCGTACAGGGGGCGAGAAATTCACCCCTCCACTTT. The encoded protein is CASSIVQGARNSPLHF.

This chain connects TRBV29-1 to TRBJ1-4; the match to TRBD1 covers 7 bases. The junction had 8 bases not matched to a gene; V was cut back by 6 bases and J by 4 bases. Germline V gene lookup returns CDR1 SQVTM and CDR2 ANQGSEA. The CDR3 runs 14 residues. CDR3 DNA: TGCAGCGTCACCGGGGGACAGTTTAATGAAAAACTGTTTTTT. It codes for CSVTGGQFNEKLFF.